These 19 T cell receptor beta chains share one sample of origin, sequenced in a study of T cells in Graves' hyperthyroidism and ophthalmopathy. TCR beta CDR3 regions were amplified from RNA. Primed by the HTBI set, a first-round RT-PCR was run on the TCR CDR3. In TCRdb, the multiplex PCR reads were re-called with MiXCR into one record per CDR3 protein. This table has around 490,000 distinct CDR3 sequences, roughly 21% appearing once. The sequencing sample was made of blood. The receptors stem from a middle-aged man with Graves' ophthalmopathy.

Only a few counts were recorded for this clonotype. The chain carries TRBV7-2 and TRBJ2-7, with D possibly matching TRBD1 (6 bases). V was pared by 0 bases and J by 5 bases, with 14 bases between. The CDR3 spans 15 residues. The V gene's germline CDR1 is SGHTA and CDR2 FQGNSA. The CDR3 nucleotides read TGTGCCAGCAGCTTAGCGGCAGGGGCGCAAAACGAGCAGTACTTC. This gives the protein CASSLAAGAQNEQYF.

This clonotype was seen only a few times. The chain couples TRBV19 to TRBJ2-2; D perhaps matches TRBD1 (5 bases). The CDR3 runs to 14 residues. Trimming shortened V by 5 bases and J by 1 base, and 8 bases separated the two germline ends. The germline CDR1 and CDR2 sequences are LNHDA and SQIVND (reference sequence). The CDR3 sequence: CASSEGVNTGELFF. Written as DNA, the CDR3 is TGTGCCAGTAGTGAAGGGGTGAACACCGGGGAGCTGTTTTTT.

As regards this clonotype: Possible read error: a much larger clone is one base away. V usage is TRBV6-5 and J usage is TRBJ2-7; D is unresolved. Per germline, CDR1 MNHEY and CDR2 SVGAGI. Trimming took off 7 bases at V and 0 bases at J, with 13 bases between the two ends. There are 14 residues in the CDR3. The CDR3 region is CASISSSYSYEQYF. The CDR3 DNA reads as TGTGCCAGCATTTCCTCGTCCTACTCCTACGAGCAGTACTTC.

For this clonotype: Being one base from a much bigger clone, this may be a read error. The chain carries TRBV9 and TRBJ2-7; possible D gene TRBD1, 6 bases. CDR1 and CDR2 from the germline V gene are SGDLS and YYNGEE. The CDR3 contains 15 residues. The CDR3 bases are TGTACCAGCAGCGTGGGGACACAGGGTAATTACGAGCAGTACTTC. It is translated as CTSSVGTQGNYEQYF.

V usage is TRBV15 and J usage is TRBJ1-3, with D perhaps TRBD1 (5 bases). Looked up from germline, CDR1 is LNHNV and CDR2 is YYDKDF (reference sequence). The V end was cut by 2 bases, the J end by 0 bases, with 17 bases between. The CDR3 has 18 residues. DNA of the CDR3: TGTGCCACCAGCAGATCCAGGGAATTCCCTCTCTCTGGAAACACCATATATTTT. Translated, it gives CATSRSREFPLSGNTIYF.

A note on this clonotype: This may be a read error: a much more frequent sequence differs by one nucleotide. V and J are TRBV11-2 and TRBJ2-7; 8 bases line up with TRBD2. Germline loops: CDR1 SGHAT, CDR2 FQNNGV. The CDR3 length is 15 residues. CDR3 sequence reads: CASGLADTSGYEQYF. The DNA for the CDR3 is TGTGCCAGCGGCTTAGCCGATACTAGCGGCTACGAGCAGTACTTC.

The sample holds many counts of this clonotype. The CDR3 region has the DNA TGTGCCAGCAGTTTAATGGCTCGGACAGGGGGGTTCTATGGCTACACCTTC. Encoded protein: CASSLMARTGGFYGYTF. The V call is TRBV28, the J call TRBJ1-2; 10 bases line up with TRBD1. Germline CDR1 is MDHEN and CDR2 is SYDVKM. Germline trimming cut 2 bases from V and 4 bases from J; bases unmatched to any gene: 10. CDR3 size: 17 residues.

CDR3 loop: CTCWGYRGRLRTDTQYF. CDR3 DNA: TGCACCTGCTGGGGGTATAGAGGGCGGCTACGAACAGATACGCAGTATTTT. The V call is TRBV20-1, the J call TRBJ2-3; D might be TRBD1 or TRBD2, each matching 5 bases. This CDR3 comprises 17 residues. Germline V gives CDR1 DFQATT, CDR2 SNEGSKA (reference sequence).

The rearrangement links TRBV3-1 to TRBJ2-5, with a weak D call TRBD2 (7 bases). The V gene's germline CDR1 is LGHDT and CDR2 YNNKEL (reference sequence). This CDR3 contains 14 residues. V dropped 4 bases and J dropped 9 bases, with 18 bases sitting between them. CDR3 sequence (DNA): TGTGCCAGCAGCCCCGCGGGGGCCCCCGGGGCCCAGTACTTC. Protein: CASSPAGAPGAQYF.

This chain connects TRBV28 to TRBJ2-3, with D perhaps TRBD1 (6 bases). This CDR3 contains 15 residues. Deletions cut 4 bases from V and 4 bases from J, with 15 bases between. Germline loops: CDR1 MDHEN, CDR2 SYDVKM. The CDR3 DNA is TGTGCCAGCAGTTCGCAGGGGTTCCCCGCAGATACGCAGTATTTT. It translates to CASSSQGFPADTQYF.

This clonotype was seen only a few times. The V and J genes are TRBV24-1 and TRBJ1-2, with D unresolved. Germline V gives CDR1 KGHDR, CDR2 SFDVKD. The CDR3 sequence is 13 residues long. Trimming cost V 4 bases and J 8 bases, with 13 bases left between them. The CDR3 coding sequence is TGTGCCACCAGTGACCCTAACTCGCGGGGCTACACCTTC. Translation: CATSDPNSRGYTF.

This clonotype was picked up a small number of times. This chain links TRBV7-8 with TRBJ1-4, with D tentatively TRBD1 (5 bases). V lost 5 bases and J 0 bases, leaving 16 bases between the germline ends. CDR1 SGHVS and CDR2 FQNEAQ come from the germline V gene. This CDR3 region has 17 residues. Here the CDR3 reads CASSHDAGAATNEKLFF. CDR3 DNA sequence: TGTGCCAGCAGCCACGACGCCGGGGCAGCAACTAATGAAAAACTGTTTTTT. Using reference TRBV7-8 and TRBJ1-4 for the parts outside the CDR3, the full variable domain is GAGVSQSPRYKVAKRGQDVALRCDPISGHVSLFWYQQALGQGPEFLTYFQNEAQLDKSGLPSDRFFAERPEGSVSTLKIQRTQQEDSAVYLCASSHDAGAATNEKLFFGSGTQLSVL.

This clonotype has a handful of counts. The chain has TRBV20-1 and TRBJ2-7; D is unresolved. V was cut by 1 base and J by 2 bases, with 12 bases left in between. The CDR3 spans 14 residues. The germline gives CDR1 DFQATT, CDR2 SNEGSKA (reference sequence). The chain's CDR3 is CSARGGGATYEQYF. CDR3 DNA: TGCAGTGCTAGAGGCGGTGGTGCTACCTACGAGCAGTACTTC.

V usage is TRBV10-3 and J usage is TRBJ1-6; D remains ambiguous. Germline V gene data show CDR1 as ENHRY and CDR2 as SYGVKD. This CDR3 comprises 15 residues. V dropped 3 bases and J dropped 7 bases, with 13 bases sitting between them. CDR3 sequence (DNA): TGTGCCATCAGTGAAGGAAGGCGGCAAAATTCACCCCTCCACTTT. Translation gives CAISEGRRQNSPLHF.

This chain joins TRBV11-2 and TRBJ2-2, with 7 bases matching TRBD2. Germline assignment: CDR1 SGHAT and CDR2 FQNNGV. V trimming: 2 bases; J trimming: 8 bases; junction bases outside the gene matches: 11. The CDR3 runs to 16 residues. CDR3 sequence (DNA): TGTGCCAGCAGCTTAATCGGGGGAGGGCTAGAGGGGGAGCTGTTTTTT. Protein: CASSLIGGGLEGELFF.

This chain uses TRBV19 with TRBJ2-1; D uncertain. The CDR3 is made up of 12 amino acids. Per the germline V gene, CDR1 is LNHDA and CDR2 is SQIVND (reference sequence). The ends were cut back, 3 bases at V and 5 bases at J, with 5 bases in the middle. The DNA for the CDR3 is TGTGCCAGTAGTATCAAAGACAATGAGCAGTTCTTC. It specifies CASSIKDNEQFF. The full variable domain, completed using reference TRBV19 and TRBJ2-1, is DGGITQSPKYLFRKEGQNVTLSCEQNLNHDAMYWYRQDPGQGLRLIYYSQIVNDFQKGDIAEGYSVSREKKESFPLTVTSAQKNPTAFYLCASSIKDNEQFFGPGTRLTVL.

This clonotype was seen repeatedly, ten times or more. The chain carries TRBV2 and TRBJ1-2, with a possible D match to TRBD1 (5 bases). Germline lookup yields CDR1 SNHLY and CDR2 FYNNEI. The CDR3 contains 13 residues. V was clipped by 7 bases and J by 0 bases, with 9 bases between them. CDR3 DNA: TGTGCCAGCACCGCAGGGACTAACTATGGCTACACCTTC. Its protein product is CASTAGTNYGYTF.

The chain uses TRBV5-4 and TRBJ2-3, with TRBD2 matching over 7 bases. Germline V gene lookup returns CDR1 SGHNT and CDR2 YYREEE (reference sequence). The trim removed 1 base at V and 1 base at J, leaving 3 bases unmatched. This CDR3 spans 15 amino acids. The CDR3 loop is CASSLLAERTDTQYF. The CDR3 coding sequence is TGTGCCAGCAGCTTGCTAGCGGAGCGCACAGATACGCAGTATTTT.

This clonotype was observed many times. The chain employs TRBV27 and TRBJ2-1; no clear D gene. The V and J ends lost 0 bases and 3 bases respectively, with 9 bases between them. Germline assignment: CDR1 MNHEY and CDR2 SMNVEV (reference sequence). There are 15 residues in the CDR3. CDR3 DNA sequence: TGTGCCAGCAGTTTATCATCCGGCTACTACAATGAGCAGTTCTTC. Translating gives CASSLSSGYYNEQFF.